Presented here are 25 T cell receptor beta chains from one specimen sequenced in a study of T and B cells in COVID-19 patients. TRB rearrangements were amplified by multiplex PCR with BIOMED2 TRB-A/B primers. TCRdb redid the calling of the multiplex PCR reads with MiXCR, one entry per CDR3 protein. The repertoire holds approximately 26,000 distinct CDR3 sequences, with 30% to 35% as singletons. From blood, roughly 220-550 ng of genomic DNA served as TRB template. Specimen: blood. These receptors were collected from a human donor who had recovered from COVID-19.

This clonotype was found once. This rearrangement joins TRBV7-6 to TRBJ1-4; no clear D. With 1 base removed from V and 8 bases from J, the gap between germline ends came to 8 bases. The CDR3 extends over 13 amino acids. Germline CDR1 is SGHVS and CDR2 is FNYEAQ. CDR3: CASSLVRREKLFF. In DNA, the CDR3 is TGTGCCAGCAGCTTAGTCCGGAGGGAAAAACTGTTTTTT.

The chain has TRBV29-1 and TRBJ2-1; 14 nucleotides line up with TRBD2. The ends lost 6 bases at V and 8 bases at J; junction bases unmatched: 9. The germline gives CDR1 SQVTM, CDR2 ANQGSEA. This CDR3 spans 15 amino acids. The CDR3 bases are TGCAGCGTCCGTGGGGGGACTAGCGGGAGTTATGAGCAGTTCTTC. It encodes CSVRGGTSGSYEQFF.

The chain has TRBV6-5 and TRBJ2-7; TRBD2 aligns across 8 bases. CDR1 MNHEY and CDR2 SVGAGI come from the germline V gene. This CDR3 contains 16 residues. V was clipped by 5 bases and J by 2 bases; unmatched bases: 11. CDR3 DNA sequence: TGTGCCAGCAGTCGATCCGGGATTAGCGGGACCTACGAGCAGTACTTC. It specifies CASSRSGISGTYEQYF.

Only a few counts were recorded for this clonotype. The genes are TRBV7-6 and TRBJ2-2; D remains unclear. With 3 bases removed from V and 2 bases from J, the gap between germline ends came to 7 bases. From germline, CDR1 is SGHVS and CDR2 FNYEAQ. The CDR3 runs 14 residues. The chain's CDR3 is CASSFRRNTGELFF. CDR3 sequence (DNA): TGTGCCAGCAGCTTCAGGAGAAACACCGGGGAGCTGTTTTTT.

J is TRBJ2-2 and V is TRBV13, with 9 bases identical to TRBD2. V lost 3 bases to trimming and J lost 6 bases; unmatched junction nucleotides: 8. CDR1 and CDR2 from the germline V gene are PRHDT and FYEKMQ (reference sequence). This CDR3 comprises 16 residues. This CDR3 reads CASSFSSGAGSGELFF. The DNA for the CDR3 is TGTGCCAGCAGCTTCTCTAGCGGGGCTGGCTCCGGGGAGCTGTTTTTT.

The chain carries TRBV5-7 and TRBJ2-7, with D tentatively TRBD1 or TRBD2 (5 bases each). TRBV5-7 carries the ORF label, with uncertain function. The germline V and J ends were trimmed by 0 bases and 9 bases, with 10 bases remaining between them. CDR3 length equals 12 residues. The CDR3 coding sequence is TGTGCCAGCAGCTTGGCCGGGACGCCGCAGTACTTC. Its translation: CASSLAGTPQYF.

The chain has TRBV6-6 and TRBJ2-7; 9 bases align to TRBD1. The CDR3 extends over 14 amino acids. Germline V CDR1 and CDR2: MNHNY, SVGAGI (reference sequence). V shed 5 bases, J shed 7 bases, and the junction held 9 bases outside the gene matches. This chain's CDR3 is CASSRPGTGTEQYF. The CDR3 nucleotides are TGTGCCAGCAGTCGTCCCGGGACAGGGACTGAGCAGTACTTC.

Details on this clonotype: One junction end does not reproduce the germline sequence, and a read error may be involved. The chain couples TRBV19 to TRBJ1-3; no reliable D call. The CDR3 loop spans 16 amino acids. Germline V gene data show CDR1 as LNHDA and CDR2 as SQIVND (reference sequence). In DNA, the CDR3 is TGTACCAGTACTCCCGTCGGTTCTATAAGTGGAAACACCATATATTTT. Its protein product is CTSTPVGSISGNTIYF.

The chain uses TRBV7-2 and TRBJ2-1; 8 bases align to TRBD2. The germline V gene encodes CDR1 SGHTA and CDR2 FQGNSA. The CDR3 is made up of 14 amino acids. V was clipped by 5 bases and J by 8 bases; unmatched bases: 8. CDR3 DNA sequence: TGTGCCAGCAGCCCCGGGACTAGAGGGCATGAGCAGTTCTTC. Translation: CASSPGTRGHEQFF.

The chain has TRBV6-5 and TRBJ1-1; perhaps TRBD1 as D (6 bases). The germline V gene has CDR1 MNHEY and CDR2 SVGAGI. The CDR3 is 13 amino acids. The V gene lost 5 bases and the J gene lost 6 bases, with 13 bases spanning the gap. For the CDR3, the DNA is TGTGCCAGCAGTGATCAGGGGTCCGCTGAAGCTTTCTTT. The encoded protein is CASSDQGSAEAFF.

In this sample, this clonotype turned up many times. The chain combines TRBV30 with TRBJ2-5; 11 nucleotides align to TRBD2. The germline CDR1 and CDR2 sequences are GTSNPN and SVGIG (reference sequence). CDR3 size: 15 residues. V shed 5 bases and J 2 bases; nucleotides not matched to a gene: 7. CDR3 nucleotide sequence: TGTGCCTGGTCAGTAGGACTAGCGGGTCAAGAGACCCAGTACTTC. Translation: CAWSVGLAGQETQYF. The variable domain in full, completed from reference TRBV30 and TRBJ2-5, reads SQTIHQWPATLVQPVGSPLSLECTVEGTSNPNLYWYRQAAGRGLQLLFYSVGIGQISSEVPQNLSASRPQDRQFILSSKKLLLSDSGFYLCAWSVGLAGQETQYFGPGTRLLVL.

This clonotype showed up just a few times. The chain employs TRBV7-2 and TRBJ2-1; 7 bases align to TRBD2. Germline loops: CDR1 SGHTA, CDR2 FQGNSA. The CDR3 sequence is 13 residues long. Trimming at V came to 3 bases and at J to 9 bases, leaving 5 bases not matched to a gene. CDR3 sequence reads: CASSFRREGEQFF. CDR3 DNA: TGTGCCAGCAGCTTTCGTAGGGAGGGTGAGCAGTTCTTC.

The gene calls are TRBV15 and TRBJ2-6; TRBD2 might be the D (6 bases). This CDR3 comprises 16 residues. V was cut by 0 bases and J by 1 base, with 7 bases left in between. The germline V gene has CDR1 LNHNV and CDR2 YYDKDF (reference sequence). The CDR3 bases are TGTGCCACCAGCAGAGATCGGGGGTCTGGGGCCAACGTCCTGACTTTC. Translated: CATSRDRGSGANVLTF.

This clonotype was observed a few times. CDR3 sequence: CASSYSYTENTEAFF. CDR3 bases: TGTGCCAGCAGTTACTCGTACACCGAGAACACTGAAGCTTTCTTT. J is TRBJ1-1 and V is TRBV6-5; D is ambiguous. CDR1 is MNHEY, CDR2 SVGAGI, per germline. The CDR3 has 15 residues. Trimming took off 0 bases at V and 1 base at J, with 9 bases between the two ends.

There are many counts of this clonotype. This chain joins TRBV12-3 or TRBV12-4 and TRBJ2-1; tentatively, D is TRBD2 (5 bases). CDR3 length: 15 amino acids. The V end lost 1 base, the J end lost 10 bases, and 17 bases lay between the germline ends. In DNA form, the CDR3 reads TGTGCCAGCAGTTTAGGGCTAGCCAACTCTAGGGAGCAGTTCTTC. Amino acids: CASSLGLANSREQFF.

V usage is TRBV12-3 or TRBV12-4 and J usage is TRBJ1-5, with 9 bases that match TRBD1. V dropped 4 bases and J dropped 7; count of bases not matched to a gene: 5. This CDR3 comprises 14 residues. CDR3 in DNA: TGTGCCAGCAGTTATGGGACAGGGCACCAGCCCCAGCATTTT. Translated: CASSYGTGHQPQHF.

The chain recombines TRBV7-6 with TRBJ1-1; TRBD1 is a possible D gene (5 bases). This CDR3 has 14 amino acids. The germline V gene has CDR1 SGHVS and CDR2 FNYEAQ. Trimming took off 1 base at V and 2 bases at J, with 8 bases between the two ends. The chain's CDR3 is CASSLVGLNTEAFF. DNA for the CDR3: TGTGCCAGCAGCTTAGTGGGACTTAACACTGAAGCTTTCTTT.

The chain couples TRBV27 to TRBJ2-3, with unresolved D. V gave up 2 bases and J gave up 2 bases, with 14 bases separating them. The CDR3 contains 16 residues. Looked up from germline, CDR1 is MNHEY and CDR2 is SMNVEV (reference sequence). The DNA for the CDR3 is TGTGCCAGCAGTTTAATGCGTTCTGAGGCCACAGATACGCAGTATTTT. This gives the protein CASSLMRSEATDTQYF.

The gene calls are TRBV27 and TRBJ1-5; TRBD1 matches 9 bases. Germline lookup yields CDR1 MNHEY and CDR2 SMNVEV (reference sequence). Trimming at V came to 5 bases and at J to 2 bases, leaving 7 bases not matched to a gene. This CDR3 has 16 residues. Here the CDR3 DNA reads TGTGCCAGCAGTGAGGGACAGGGATGGGGCAATCAGCCCCAGCATTTT. It is translated as CASSEGQGWGNQPQHF.

The J gene is TRBJ1-1, the V gene TRBV18, with TRBD1 as a possible D gene (5 bases). Per germline, CDR1 KGHSH and CDR2 LQKENI. V lost 6 bases to trimming and J lost 2 bases, with 10 bases between them. This CDR3 region has 13 residues. CDR3 sequence (DNA): TGTGCCAGCTCTCAGGGACGTAACACTGAAGCTTTCTTT. Its protein is CASSQGRNTEAFF. The full variable domain, completed using reference TRBV18 and TRBJ1-1, is NAGVMQNPRHLVRRRGQEARLRCSPMKGHSHVYWYRQLPEEGLKFMVYLQKENIIDESGMPKERFSAEFPKEGPSILRIQQVVRGDSAAYFCASSQGRNTEAFFGQGTRLTVV.

By sample fraction, this clonotype is medium-sized. J is TRBJ2-2 and V is TRBV19; D is possibly TRBD2 (6 bases). The germline CDR1 and CDR2 sequences are LNHDA and SQIVND (reference sequence). This CDR3 has 15 residues. V was shortened by 4 bases and J by 1 base, with 10 bases between the two germline ends. The CDR3: CASSRRAGNTGELFF. For the CDR3, the DNA is TGTGCCAGTAGTAGGAGGGCGGGGAACACCGGGGAGCTGTTTTTT.

J is TRBJ1-3 and V is TRBV5-5; D may be TRBD1 (5 bases). The CDR3 covers 16 residues. Trimming removed 0 bases from V and 0 bases from J, with 10 bases in between. Germline-derived CDR1 and CDR2 are SGHKS and YYEKEE (reference sequence). In DNA form, the CDR3 reads TGTGCCAGCAGCTTGGCGGGACGGAGCTCTGGAAACACCATATATTTT. This translates into CASSLAGRSSGNTIYF.

This clonotype was seen repeatedly, ten times or more. The chain joins TRBV27 to TRBJ2-7, with D unclear. Trimming took 5 bases from V and 0 from J, leaving 8 bases between them. CDR3 length equals 13 residues. Germline V lookup: CDR1 MNHEY, CDR2 SMNVEV (reference sequence). For the CDR3, the DNA is TGTGCCAGCAGTGGCGGCAACTCCTACGAGCAGTACTTC. Its protein product is CASSGGNSYEQYF.

This clonotype showed up many times. The rearrangement uses TRBV6-5 and TRBJ1-1; D not resolved. Trimming shortened V by 5 bases and J by 1 base, and 8 bases separated the two germline ends. The CDR3 spans 13 residues. Germline V lookup: CDR1 MNHEY, CDR2 SVGAGI. In nucleotides, the CDR3 is TGTGCCAGCAGTCAATCCAGGAACACTGAAGCTTTCTTT. It encodes CASSQSRNTEAFF.

Notes on this clonotype: Possible read error: a much larger clone is one base away. The J gene is TRBJ2-1, the V gene TRBV29-1, with 7 nucleotides matching TRBD1. The CDR3 has 16 residues. Looked up from germline, CDR1 is SQVTM and CDR2 is ANQGSEA. The J segment lost 0 bases and the V segment lost 1 base, leaving 6 bases of the junction unmatched. CDR3 nucleotides: TGCAGCGTTGAAGCCCCCAGGGGGAACTCCTACAATGAGCAGTTCTTC. It translates to CSVEAPRGNSYNEQFF.